The 26 T cell receptor beta chains below all came from one sample that was sequenced in a study of blood T cell repertoires in COVID-19. Repertoires were generated with immunoSEQ multiplex PCR, while TCRdb's copy carries only in-frame clones and drops some. The table has fewer than 150,000 clones, approximately 80% seen once. What was sequenced was peripheral blood. The receptor set was obtained from a human donor in a cohort sampled during active COVID-19.

V usage is TRBV11-1 and J usage is TRBJ2-5; no reliable D call. The ends were cut back, 1 base at V and 2 bases at J, with 5 bases in the middle. CDR3 length: 13 residues. Germline lookup yields CDR1 SGHAT and CDR2 FQDESV (reference sequence). The CDR3 DNA sequence: TGTGCCAGCAGCTTAGAGCCACAAGAGACCCAGTACTTC. This gives the protein CASSLEPQETQYF.

The genes are TRBV6-2 or TRBV6-3 and TRBJ2-2, with TRBD2 matching over 10 bases. After removal of 5 bases from V and 3 bases from J, the junction contained 3 bases not matched to a gene. The CDR3 is 15 amino acids. Germline V gene sequence: CDR1 MNHEY, CDR2 SVGEGT. The CDR3 DNA sequence: TGTGCCAGCAGTACCGGGACTAGCGACACCGGGGAGCTGTTTTTT. Encoded protein: CASSTGTSDTGELFF.

This clone was observed once. This chain uses TRBV19 with TRBJ1-2, with 7 bases fitting TRBD1. Trimming took 4 bases from V and 7 from J; bases not matched to a gene: 15. Germline V gene sequence: CDR1 LNHDA, CDR2 SQIVND (reference sequence). CDR3 length equals 16 residues. This chain's CDR3 is CASSTSGTALTSGYTF. DNA for the CDR3: TGTGCCAGTAGTACCTCCGGGACAGCCCTAACTAGTGGCTACACCTTC.

The CDR3, as DNA: TGTGCCAGCAGTTACAGGACAGGGCTGGGTCAGCCCCAGCATTTT. It codes for CASSYRTGLGQPQHF. The V gene is TRBV28, the J gene TRBJ1-5, with TRBD1 matching 8 bases. This CDR3 spans 15 amino acids. The junction had 8 bases not matched to a gene; V was cut back by 4 bases and J by 6 bases. CDR1 is MDHEN and CDR2 is SYDVKM in the germline V gene.

The V call is TRBV9, the J call TRBJ2-5; 8 nucleotides align to TRBD2. Germline lookup yields CDR1 SGDLS and CDR2 YYNGEE. The V gene end was trimmed by 4 bases and the J gene end by 0 bases; junction bases not matched to a gene: 14. This CDR3 region has 18 residues. CDR3 DNA: TGTGCCAGCAGCCCCCCTCGCGGGGGGCGAGGGTACCAAGAGACCCAGTACTTC. Translating gives CASSPPRGGRGYQETQYF.

V usage is TRBV7-9 and J usage is TRBJ1-4; the D gene is possibly TRBD1 (6 bases). This CDR3 spans 18 amino acids. V lost 3 bases to trimming and J lost 0 bases, with 17 bases between them. Per germline, CDR1 SEHNR and CDR2 FQNEAQ (reference sequence). The CDR3 reads CASSFPTGQGATNEKLFF. The CDR3 DNA is TGTGCCAGCAGCTTCCCCACAGGGCAGGGAGCAACTAATGAAAAACTGTTTTTT.

This sequence joins TRBV11-2 and TRBJ1-2; the match to TRBD1 covers 8 bases. V lost 5 bases to trimming and J lost 8 bases; unmatched junction nucleotides: 10. CDR1 is SGHAT, CDR2 FQNNGV, per germline. The CDR3 spans 14 residues. The CDR3 loop reads CASSTRQGMRGYTF. The DNA of the CDR3 is TGTGCCAGCAGCACCCGACAGGGGATGAGAGGCTACACCTTC. Using reference TRBV11-2 and TRBJ1-2 for the parts outside the CDR3, the full variable domain is EAGVAQSPRYKIIEKRQSVAFWCNPISGHATLYWYQQILGQGPKLLIQFQNNGVVDDSQLPKDRFSAERLKGVDSTLKIQPAKLEDSAVYLCASSTRQGMRGYTFGSGTRLTVV.

The genes are TRBV19 and TRBJ2-7, with 8 bases matching TRBD1. Germline CDR1 LNHDA, CDR2 SQIVND (reference sequence). The CDR3 extends over 13 amino acids. Trimming took 6 bases from V and 1 from J; bases not matched to a gene: 2. Written as DNA, the CDR3 is TGTGCCAGTAGCCGGGACAGGTCCTACGAGCAGTACTTC. Translating gives CASSRDRSYEQYF.

The chain joins TRBV11-3 to TRBJ2-2, with TRBD1 matching 10 bases. The CDR3 contains 16 residues. The ends lost 1 base at V and 7 bases at J; junction bases unmatched: 6. Germline V gives CDR1 SGHNT, CDR2 YENEEA. The CDR3 sequence: CASSLVTGGGHGELFF. DNA of the CDR3: TGTGCCAGCAGCTTAGTGACAGGGGGCGGCCACGGGGAGCTGTTTTTT.

The chain employs TRBV5-6 and TRBJ2-5; D is perhaps TRBD1 (6 bases). Trimming took off 3 bases at V and 2 bases at J, with 17 bases between the two ends. The CDR3 has 16 residues. The V gene's germline CDR1 is SGHDT and CDR2 YYEEEE. The CDR3 nucleotides read TGTGCCAGCAGCTCCAAACTTCATCAGGGGCAAGAGACCCAGTACTTC. This encodes CASSSKLHQGQETQYF.

The chain has TRBV15 and TRBJ2-3; D unclear. The V and J ends lost 4 bases and 3 bases respectively, with 11 bases between them. CDR3 size: 14 residues. Germline V gene data show CDR1 as LNHNV and CDR2 as YYDKDF (reference sequence). The CDR3 sequence is CATSTQPLTDTQYF. CDR3 coding DNA: TGTGCCACCAGCACCCAACCACTAACAGATACGCAGTATTTT.

The V gene is TRBV5-4, the J gene TRBJ2-2, with 8 bases lining up with TRBD2. This CDR3 comprises 19 residues. CDR1 and CDR2 (germline): SGHNT, YYREEE (reference sequence). V shed 3 bases, J shed 0 bases, and the junction held 13 bases outside the gene matches. The chain's CDR3 is CASSSPTGRGVANTGELFF. The CDR3 nucleotides read TGTGCCAGCAGCTCGCCCACGGGGCGGGGGGTCGCGAACACCGGGGAGCTGTTTTTT.

The chain carries TRBV28 and TRBJ2-7; possible D gene TRBD1, 5 bases. The V and J ends lost 2 bases and 7 bases respectively, with 6 bases between them. The V gene's germline CDR1 is MDHEN and CDR2 SYDVKM. The CDR3 consists of 11 residues. This CDR3 is CASSLQGEQYF. CDR3 bases: TGTGCCAGCAGTTTACAGGGAGAGCAGTACTTC.

The rearrangement uses TRBV19 and TRBJ2-1; 8 bases agree with TRBD2. There are 15 residues in the CDR3. CDR1 is LNHDA and CDR2 is SQIVND in the germline V gene (reference sequence). After removal of 1 base from V and 4 bases from J, the junction contained 3 bases not matched to a gene. The CDR3 bases are TGTGCCAGTAGTATAGGGGTAGCGGGGTACAATGAGCAGTTCTTC. Protein product: CASSIGVAGYNEQFF. Full variable domain (rest looked up from reference TRBV19 and TRBJ2-1): DGGITQSPKYLFRKEGQNVTLSCEQNLNHDAMYWYRQDPGQGLRLIYYSQIVNDFQKGDIAEGYSVSREKKESFPLTVTSAQKNPTAFYLCASSIGVAGYNEQFFGPGTRLTVL.

The rearrangement joins TRBV5-4 to TRBJ2-5; D possibly corresponds to TRBD2 (5 bases). The V end was cut by 2 bases, the J end by 2 bases, with 13 bases between. CDR1 is SGHNT, CDR2 YYREEE, per germline (reference sequence). The CDR3 totals 15 residues. The CDR3 region is CASSFRVGMQETQYF. CDR3 nucleotides: TGTGCCAGCAGCTTTCGTGTCGGGATGCAAGAGACCCAGTACTTC.

This clone was seen a handful of times. V and J are TRBV4-1 and TRBJ1-5; D is unresolved. Per germline, CDR1 MGHRA and CDR2 YSYEKL. V was trimmed by 2 bases and J by 5 bases, leaving 7 bases between them. The CDR3 totals 13 residues. The CDR3 bases are TGCGCCAGCAGCCAACAAATTTATCAGCCCCAGCATTTT. It specifies CASSQQIYQPQHF.

The chain uses TRBV5-1 and TRBJ1-3; 12 bases map to TRBD1. Germline V lookup: CDR1 SGHRS, CDR2 YFSETQ. The J segment lost 7 bases and the V segment lost 2 bases, leaving 4 bases of the junction unmatched. The CDR3 extends over 15 amino acids. The CDR3 is CASSLGTGGRNTIYF. The CDR3 DNA is TGCGCCAGCAGCTTAGGGACAGGGGGCCGTAACACCATATATTTT.

V and J are TRBV13 and TRBJ1-1; D is perhaps TRBD1 (6 bases). Germline CDR1 reads PRHDT; CDR2 reads FYEKMQ (reference sequence). The CDR3 runs to 15 residues. Deletions cut 4 bases from V and 1 base from J, with 13 bases between. The CDR3 DNA reads as TGTGCCAGCAGCTCCGCCCTAGGGGGGAACACTGAAGCTTTCTTT. Protein product: CASSSALGGNTEAFF.

V gene TRBV24-1 combines with J gene TRBJ1-6, with 11 positions matching TRBD1. This CDR3 is 18 amino acids long. CDR1 KGHDR and CDR2 SFDVKD come from the germline V gene. With V trimmed by 10 bases and J by 0 bases, 10 bases remained unmatched. The CDR3 region is CATLRDRGVGSYNSPLHF. Here the CDR3 DNA reads TGTGCCACTCTCCGGGACAGGGGGGTCGGCTCCTATAATTCACCCCTCCACTTT.

V gene TRBV6-1 combines with J gene TRBJ1-1; no reliable D call. The CDR3 runs to 15 residues. Germline V gene lookup returns CDR1 MNHNS and CDR2 SASEGT. V lost 2 bases, J lost 1 base, and 11 bases lay in between. CDR3 amino acids: CASSEFWRSNTEAFF. CDR3 bases: TGTGCCAGCAGTGAATTCTGGAGATCGAACACTGAAGCTTTCTTT.

This chain connects TRBV5-1 to TRBJ2-3; no definite D call. V lost 4 bases, J lost 3 bases, and 6 bases lay in between. CDR3 length: 12 residues. Germline V gene lookup returns CDR1 SGHRS and CDR2 YFSETQ. The DNA for the CDR3 is TGCGCCAGCAGCAAGACAACAGATACGCAGTATTTT. The encoded protein is CASSKTTDTQYF.

The chain links TRBV7-2 to TRBJ1-1; no firm D call. The length of the CDR3 is 15 residues. The germline CDR1 and CDR2 sequences are SGHTA and FQGNSA. Trimming removed 0 bases from V and 1 base from J, with 9 bases in between. As DNA, the CDR3 is TGTGCCAGCAGCTTAGCGCGGCAGTCGAACACTGAAGCTTTCTTT. Translated, it gives CASSLARQSNTEAFF.

The chain employs TRBV4-3 and TRBJ1-2; D gene uncertain. The CDR3 is 15 residues long. Germline values: CDR1 LGHNA, CDR2 YSLEER. V lost 0 bases to trimming and J lost 3 bases, with 11 bases between them. CDR3 sequence reads: CASSQDYSDYYGYTF. In nucleotides, the CDR3 is TGCGCCAGCAGCCAAGATTATTCCGACTACTATGGCTACACCTTC.

J is TRBJ2-3 and V is TRBV19; D unclear. Germline V lookup: CDR1 LNHDA, CDR2 SQIVND (reference sequence). The CDR3 sequence is 13 residues long. With 5 bases removed from V and 3 bases from J, the gap between germline ends came to 9 bases. The CDR3 loop reads CASSVFRTDTQYF. CDR3 bases: TGTGCCAGTAGTGTCTTCAGAACAGATACGCAGTATTTT.

The J gene is TRBJ2-5, the V gene TRBV7-2, with unresolved D. The CDR3 is made up of 12 amino acids. CDR1 and CDR2 (germline): SGHTA, FQGNSA. Trimming took off 2 bases at V and 2 bases at J, with 3 bases between the two ends. The CDR3: CASSLHQETQYF. The DNA for the CDR3 is TGTGCCAGCAGCTTACATCAAGAGACCCAGTACTTC.

The genes are TRBV7-2 and TRBJ1-6, with D possibly TRBD1 on 5 matching bases. The CDR3 runs 16 residues. In germline, CDR1 is SGHTA, CDR2 FQGNSA. Between the trimmed V and J ends, which lost 5 bases and 6 bases, there was a span of 17 bases. DNA of the CDR3: TGTGCCAGCAGCCCCGTCATGACAGCGACTAATTCACCCCTCCACTTT. Encoded protein: CASSPVMTATNSPLHF.